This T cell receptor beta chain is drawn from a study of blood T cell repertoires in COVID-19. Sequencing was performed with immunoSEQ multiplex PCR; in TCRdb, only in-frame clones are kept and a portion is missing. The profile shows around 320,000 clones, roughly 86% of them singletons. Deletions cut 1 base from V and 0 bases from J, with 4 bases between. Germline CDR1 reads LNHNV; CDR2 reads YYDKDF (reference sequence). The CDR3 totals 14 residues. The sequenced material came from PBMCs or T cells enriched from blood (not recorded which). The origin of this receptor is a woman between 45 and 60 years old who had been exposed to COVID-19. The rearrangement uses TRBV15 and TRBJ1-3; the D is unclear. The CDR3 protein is CATSRGPSGNTIYF. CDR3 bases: TGTGCCACCAGCAGAGGGCCCTCTGGAAACACCATATATTTT.